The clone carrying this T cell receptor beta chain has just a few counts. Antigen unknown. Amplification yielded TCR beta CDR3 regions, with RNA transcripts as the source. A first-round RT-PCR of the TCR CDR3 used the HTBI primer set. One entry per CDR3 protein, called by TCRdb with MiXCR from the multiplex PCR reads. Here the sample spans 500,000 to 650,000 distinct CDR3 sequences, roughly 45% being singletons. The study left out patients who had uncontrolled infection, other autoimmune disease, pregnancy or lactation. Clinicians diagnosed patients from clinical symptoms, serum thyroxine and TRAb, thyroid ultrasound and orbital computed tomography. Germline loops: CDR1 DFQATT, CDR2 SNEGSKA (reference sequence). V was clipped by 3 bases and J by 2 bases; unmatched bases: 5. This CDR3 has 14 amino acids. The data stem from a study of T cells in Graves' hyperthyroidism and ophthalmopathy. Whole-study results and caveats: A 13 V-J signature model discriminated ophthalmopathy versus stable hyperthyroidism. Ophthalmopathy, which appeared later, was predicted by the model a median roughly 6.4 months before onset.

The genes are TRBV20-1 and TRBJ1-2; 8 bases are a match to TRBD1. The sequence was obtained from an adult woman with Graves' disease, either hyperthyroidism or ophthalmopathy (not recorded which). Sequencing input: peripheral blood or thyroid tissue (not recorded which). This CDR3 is CSASSDRGNYGYTF. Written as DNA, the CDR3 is TGCAGTGCTAGTAGCGACAGGGGAAACTATGGCTACACCTTC.